This T cell receptor (beta chain) was obtained from a study of identical twins. Study conclusions and caveats: The more abundant beta clonotypes in cord blood had fewer insertions, and memory repertoires did not show this.

At least ten counts were recorded for this clonotype. What it recognizes is unknown. Template switching created a universal primer site, and the cDNA included unique molecular identifiers. One entry per CDR3 protein, called by TCRdb with MiXCR from the 5' RACE reads. The profile shows under 400,000 distinct CDR3 sequences, roughly 9% of them singletons. This TCR derives from a woman between 45 and 60 years old in good health. Sequenced: naive T cells sorted from blood.

CDR3 nucleotide sequence: TGTGCCAGCAGTCCTCCACGAACGGGACTCTTAGCCAAAAACATTCAGTACTTC. Translation: CASSPPRTGLLAKNIQYF. This chain links TRBV12-3 or TRBV12-4 with TRBJ2-4, with a possible D match to TRBD2 (6 bases). V shed 5 bases and J shed 0 bases, with 20 bases lying between them. This CDR3 comprises 18 residues.